The source of this T cell receptor (beta chain) is a study of cytotoxic CD8 clonotypes in ibrutinib-treated CLL. Study background: Across samples, productive templates numbered about 240,000 and productive rearrangements reached 80,000 to 95,000 on average. Study-wide results and caveats: Clonality showed a rise at ibrutinib response that reversed toward baseline at progression. Public clonotypes were seen rarely and were contracted or stable on treatment.

Cryopreserved PBMCs were the source of around 2 micrograms of genomic DNA, which went to TCR beta libraries. Worth noting for this clone: What it recognizes is unknown.

TCRdb's copy holds only in-frame clones and misses some; the assay was immunoSEQ multiplex PCR. The sample lists over 120,000 clones; 70% to 90% were seen once. The sequencing here drew on PBMCs, taken after 36 months of ibrutinib treatment. This TCR was recovered from a human donor with chronic lymphocytic leukemia.

The CDR3 region has the DNA TGTGCCAGCAGTTACGGCCAGGCGGAGGTAGATACGCAGTATTTT. Translation: CASSYGQAEVDTQYF. The J gene is TRBJ2-3, the V gene TRBV6-5; tentatively, D is TRBD2 (5 bases). This CDR3 spans 15 amino acids. Germline V CDR1 and CDR2: MNHEY, SVGAGI. V lost 2 bases and J lost 5, with 14 bases in between.